This T cell receptor beta chain was recovered during a study of shared clonotypes between healthy human individuals. Study observations and caveats: Sharing across several donors was seen in 4% to 6.5% of naive CD4 clonotypes.

Cells designated naive CD8 were CD45RO-negative and were positively selected for CCR7, with terminally differentiated effector memory CD45RA+ cells excluded. Regarding this clone: Its antigen is as yet unknown.

Some clones are missing from TCRdb's copy, which holds only in-frame ones; the method was immunoSEQ multiplex PCR. The table lists about 1.9 million clones, 93% of them singletons. Sequencing was carried out using naive CD8+ T cells from PBMCs. The TCR sequence derives from a man aged 18 to 30 in good health. Some clones in this sample may be carry-over from other donors' samples.

The CDR3 sequence is CASSLGTLAGGPRYNEQFF. The CDR3 DNA reads as TGCGCCAGCAGCTTGGGAACTCTAGCGGGAGGGCCCCGCTACAATGAGCAGTTCTTC. J is TRBJ2-1 and V is TRBV5-1; TRBD2 matches at 12 bases. Germline V gene data show CDR1 as SGHRS and CDR2 as YFSETQ. With V trimmed by 0 bases and J by 3 bases, 10 bases remained unmatched. The CDR3 runs to 19 residues.